The clone carrying this TCR beta chain was seen only a few times. What it recognizes is unknown. The sample comes from a study of vaccination and CD4 T cells after COVID-19. Overall study context: The post-COVID sampling time was a median about 100 days after diagnosis, ranging from 35 to 161. Either a CEFX pool, an HIV-1 Nef pool, or no peptide was added to control cultures.

Treatment given: approximately 10-day PBMC culture with coronavirus spike peptide pools or control peptides (ViraFEST assay). T cells were expanded with peptide pools, and expanded clonotypes were identified by TCR sequencing. Cell culture was performed with a few million PBMCs per well in the presence of about 9.3 IU/ml IL-2 and 7.5 to 10 ug/ml peptide pools. Sequence data for DNA of cultured CD4+ T cells were generated by the Oncomine TCR Beta short-read assay. TCRdb fed the PCR reads into MiXCR, producing one record per CDR3 protein. The data hold tens of thousands of distinct CDR3 sequences, with 44% observed a single time. Source: CD4+ T cells from blood, cultured in vitro, taken before SARS-CoV-2 vaccination. The receptor comes from a human donor who received a COVID-19 vaccine.

The CDR3 is CSARERFSEQFF. CDR3 bases: TGCAGTGCTAGAGAGAGGTTCAGTGAGCAGTTCTTC. The chain couples TRBV20-1 to TRBJ2-1; D is unresolved. CDR1 and CDR2 from the germline V gene are DFQATT and SNEGSKA (reference sequence). Trimming stripped 0 bases from V and 9 bases from J, with 9 bases between. The CDR3 has 12 amino acids.